Described below is a single T cell receptor (beta chain) sequence and its context. The data were obtained in a study of shared clonotypes between healthy human individuals. Assay: immunoSEQ multiplex PCR; the TCRdb copy retains only in-frame clones and omits some. The sample shows about 1.5 million clones, under 99% of them seen only once. CDR1 KGHSH and CDR2 LQKENI come from the germline V gene. The CDR3 has 11 residues. The sequence came from a man aged 25-40 years in good health. The rearrangement uses TRBV18 and TRBJ2-5; unclear D gene. Matching the DNA end better, TRBJ2-7 makes the J call doubtful. The sample taken for sequencing was naive CD4+ T cells sorted from blood. The subset: CD45RA+ positively selected. In DNA form, the CDR3 reads TGTGCCAGCTCACCACCGACCGAGCAGTACTTC. Its translation: CASSPPTEQYF.